A selection of T cell receptor beta chains follows, all from one sample in a study of cytomegalovirus exposure and HLA in healthy donors. Sequenced by immunoSEQ multiplex PCR; TCRdb stores in-frame clones only, minus some. The repertoire has tens of thousands of clones, 90% to 95% of them found once; the top ten carry more than 1.2%. Sequencing was performed on PBMCs. The origin of the receptors is a man younger than 35 in good health and CMV-seropositive. CDR3s leave out the opening cysteine and the closing phenylalanine or tryptophan. Clone size is shown for a subset of rows, as once, few, many or a class of expanded clone.

clone_size	v_call	cdr3_aa
NA	TRBV5-1	ASSRGLSSSYEQY
once	TRBV4-1	ASSQFSPGSYEQY
NA	TRBV5-1	ASSLADQGVNTDTQY
NA	TRBV25-1	ASSEVRMGVTEAF
NA	TRBV7-2	ASTEKGLRETQY
NA	TRBV27	ASSLSGLASSYEQY
NA	TRBV18	ASSPNRMETQY
NA	TRBV2	ASSPSYEQY
NA	TRBV2	ASSRLAGAGANVLT
NA	TRBV5-4	ASSLQGMNTEAF
NA	TRBV7-9	ASSLQGNTIY
NA	TRBV7-3	ASSLAGGSTDTQY
NA	TRBV6-1	ASSEGTGALTNQPQH
NA	TRBV25-1	ASNSHHQPQH
once	TRBV10-1	AIWGERWAF
NA	TRBV11-2	ASSPGAGYSGYT
NA	TRBV7-2	ASSSHRGWDTEAF
NA	TRBV6-1	ASRTQVSYEQY
NA	TRBV27	ATPRRGLGSYEQY
NA	TRBV30	AWSGARGSGMNTEAF
NA	TRBV19	ASRTGVAAGELF
NA	TRBV9	ASSVFSSGGLLETQY
NA	TRBV29-1	SAHPTGSDTQY
NA	TRBV28	ASRQGYEQF
NA	TRBV6-6	ASRWTSTDEQF
NA	TRBV5-1	ASSWGQGLSYEQY
NA	TRBV7-9	ASSPTTGNTEAF
NA	TRBV7-2	ASSLALYSGVPYNEQF
NA	TRBV7-9	ASTEGQGGSYEQY
NA	TRBV5-1	ASSFGTGWASQY
NA	TRBV5-1	ASSLGQPNTEAF
NA	TRBV7-6	ASSLTTGVGTYEQY
NA	TRBV6-1	ASRPTGTDTQY
NA	TRBV6-5	ASSPQGLPTQQY
NA	TRBV28	ASSPLQGMGQPQH
NA	TRBV7-3	ASSLRESNEQF
NA	TRBV28	ASSPRGRRETQY
NA	TRBV7-9	ASSSITGSRAF
NA	TRBV6-6	ASASGRLRQEQY
NA	TRBV5-4	ASSLSGSSYNEQF
NA	TRBV30	AGNRARISGNTIY
NA	TRBV2	ASSFPQGADEKLF
NA	TRBV6-5	ASRYVAGPTDTQY
NA	TRBV9	ASSVGRTAWTGELF
NA	TRBV7-9	ASSLGEATTIY
NA	TRBV7-6	ASSEAEGYGYT
NA	TRBV4-1	ASSQEPRGAEAETQY
NA	TRBV5-6	ASSPTTQGEEGIQY
NA	TRBV9	ASSAEIYNEQF
NA	TRBV7-2	ASSLSGGAGTDTQY
few	TRBV4-2	ASSQGATGSSTDTQY
NA	TRBV6-1	ASSPDGPGQPQH
NA	TRBV5-1	ASSFLDRGYEQY